A selection of T cell receptor beta chains follows, all from one sample in a study of technical replicates of blood from a few donors. Sequenced by immunoSEQ multiplex PCR; TCRdb stores in-frame clones only, minus some. Of almost 70,000 clones listed, roughly 92% were seen once; the top ten hold 4.5% to 5%. The sample taken for sequencing was PBMCs. The origin of the receptors is a human donor in good health. Some clones in this sample may be carry-over from other donors' samples. The CDR3 runs from the conserved cysteine through the conserved F or W. The D gene is left open where the match is weak. Not every row has a clone size; where given, it reads once, few, many or a size class.

d_gene,len,v_gene,j_gene,abundance,CDR3nt,CDR3aa
NA,17,TRBV19,TRBJ2-1,NA,TGTGCCAGTAGTATAGATCTATCCGTGCCGAGGATCAATGAGCAGTTCTTC,CASSIDLSVPRINEQFF
TRBD1,15,TRBV7-3,TRBJ2-1,NA,TGTGCCAGCAGTCCCGGGACAGGGCCCTACAATGAGCAGTTCTTC,CASSPGTGPYNEQFF
TRBD1,14,TRBV5-4,TRBJ1-2,NA,TGTGCCAGCAGCTTGGCAGGGGGCGACTATGGCTACACCTTC,CASSLAGGDYGYTF
NA,15,TRBV2,TRBJ1-6,NA,TGTGCCAGCAGTGACGGGGCCCTAGGGGGTTCACCCCTCCACTTT,CASSDGALGGSPLHF
NA,14,TRBV10-3,TRBJ2-7,NA,TGTGCCATCAGTGGCCGGGGTGCCTCCTACGAGCAGTACTTC,CAISGRGASYEQYF
NA,13,TRBV6-1,TRBJ2-1,NA,TGTGCCAGCAGTGAAATGCTACACAATGAGCAGTTCTTC,CASSEMLHNEQFF
TRBD2,15,TRBV18,TRBJ2-5,NA,TGTGCCAGCTCACGGGTTAGCGGGGGTCAAGAGACCCAGTACTTC,CASSRVSGGQETQYF
NA,15,TRBV7-9,TRBJ2-7,once,TGTGCCAGCAGCCCCCCCCCTGCCCGGAGCTACGAGCAGTACTTC,CASSPPPARSYEQYF
TRBD2,15,TRBV4-1,TRBJ2-5,NA,TGCGCCAGCAGCCTCGGGGGGACTCCCATTGAGACCCAGTACTTC,CASSLGGTPIETQYF
NA,15,TRBV7-8,TRBJ2-7,NA,TGTGCCAGCAGCTCCAGTACCGGGACTGACTACGAGCAGTACTTC,CASSSSTGTDYEQYF
NA,12,TRBV7-9,TRBJ1-1,few,TGTGCCAGTCGGTTTGGGAACACTGAAGCTTTCTTT,CASRFGNTEAFF
NA,12,TRBV29-1,TRBJ2-1,NA,TGCAGCGTCTGGAGGAGAGGCAATGAGCAGTTCTTC,CSVWRRGNEQFF
TRBD1,14,TRBV11-2,TRBJ1-4,NA,TGTGCCAGCAGCTCGGACAGGGGGCGTGAAAAACTGTTTTTT,CASSSDRGREKLFF
TRBD2,19,TRBV4-1,TRBJ2-1,NA,TGCGCCAGCAGCCGGGAAGGTGGGACTAGCGGGGGGGGGCGGAATGAGCAGTTCTTC,CASSREGGTSGGGRNEQFF
NA,15,TRBV7-9,TRBJ2-5,NA,TGTGCCAGCAGCTTCCTAGGGGGGGTCCAAGAGACCCAGTACTTC,CASSFLGGVQETQYF
NA,15,TRBV5-1,TRBJ2-4,NA,TGCGCCAGCAGCTTGGTTGGAGGGGCGGGTTACATTCAGTACTTC,CASSLVGGAGYIQYF
NA,13,TRBV7-3,TRBJ2-3,NA,TGTGCCAGCAGCTTAGTAGGCAGGGATACGCAGTATTTT,CASSLVGRDTQYF
TRBD1,15,TRBV5-6,TRBJ2-1,NA,TGTGCCAGCAGCTTACAGGGGGCAGGCTACAATGAGCAGTTCTTC,CASSLQGAGYNEQFF